Included here is one T cell receptor beta chain sequence, with context. Trimming left V 6 bases short and J 3 bases short, with 11 bases between. CDR3 size: 14 residues. Germline CDR1 reads KGHDR; CDR2 reads SFDVKD. Time point meaning: pre-treatment sample, taken before nivolumab and TIL therapy. This entry belongs to a study of TIL therapy for anti-PD-1-resistant metastatic lung cancer. The libraries were made with immunoSEQ v3. Sequenced by immunoSEQ multiplex PCR; TCRdb stores in-frame clones only, minus some. The table shows about 50,000 clones, with about 86% occurring only once. This rearrangement joins TRBV24-1 to TRBJ1-5, with D perhaps TRBD1 (5 bases). Specimen: blood, collected at baseline. This receptor was identified in a person aged 25-79 years with non-small cell lung cancer. In DNA form, the CDR3 reads TGTGCCACCAGTCAGCTGGGACCCAATCAGCCCCAGCATTTT. Protein: CATSQLGPNQPQHF.